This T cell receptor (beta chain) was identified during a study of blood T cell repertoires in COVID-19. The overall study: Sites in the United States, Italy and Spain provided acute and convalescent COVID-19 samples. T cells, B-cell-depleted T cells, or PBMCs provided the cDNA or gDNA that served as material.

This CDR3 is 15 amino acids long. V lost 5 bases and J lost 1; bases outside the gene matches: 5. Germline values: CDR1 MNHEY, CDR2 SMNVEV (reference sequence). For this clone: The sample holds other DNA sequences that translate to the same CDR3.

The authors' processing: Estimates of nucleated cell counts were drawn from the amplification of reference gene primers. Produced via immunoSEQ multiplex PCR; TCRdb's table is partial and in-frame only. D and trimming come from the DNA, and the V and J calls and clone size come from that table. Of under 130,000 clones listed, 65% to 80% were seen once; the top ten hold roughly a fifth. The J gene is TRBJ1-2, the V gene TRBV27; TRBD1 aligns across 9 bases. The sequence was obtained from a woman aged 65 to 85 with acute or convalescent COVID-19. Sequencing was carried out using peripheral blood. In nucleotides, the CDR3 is TGTGCCAGCAGTGCACCGGGACAGGGTAACTATGGCTACACCTTC. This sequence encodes CASSAPGQGNYGYTF.